This TCR beta chain was profiled in a study of cytomegalovirus exposure and HLA in healthy donors. The PCR was carried out with 60 Vbeta primers and 13 Jbeta primers. The table came from immunoSEQ multiplex PCR; TCRdb's copy has only in-frame clones and leaves some out. The data show 150,000 to 200,000 clones, roughly 85% seen once. Germline V CDR1 and CDR2: SGHVS, FNYEAQ. The length of the CDR3 is 14 residues. The V end lost 5 bases, the J end lost 5 bases, and 16 bases lay between the germline ends. Source material: PBMCs. This chain joins TRBV7-6 and TRBJ2-7, with TRBD1 as a possible D gene (5 bases). The sequence came from a man aged 18 to 29 in good health and CMV-seropositive. The CDR3, as DNA: TGTGCCAGCAGCCAAATTGACCTAGGGGACGAGCAGTACTTC. It yields the protein CASSQIDLGDEQYF.